The next 10 T cell receptor beta chains were all read from a single sample in a study of blood T cell repertoires in COVID-19. Assay used: immunoSEQ multiplex PCR; TCRdb lists only in-frame clones, some missing. This table has some 80,000 clones, 78% appearing once. The sample comprised peripheral blood. The source is a human donor in a cohort sampled during active COVID-19.

This sequence joins TRBV19 and TRBJ1-1, with D tentatively TRBD1 (5 bases). The CDR3 is 13 residues long. V lost 4 bases to trimming and J lost 3 bases, with 9 bases between them. Germline V lookup: CDR1 LNHDA, CDR2 SQIVND (reference sequence). The CDR3 bases are TGTGCCAGTAGTACCCGACAGTACACTGAAGCTTTCTTT. Translation: CASSTRQYTEAFF.

V and J are TRBV6-1 and TRBJ1-5; D possibly corresponds to TRBD1 (6 bases). The CDR3 length is 14 residues. Looked up from germline, CDR1 is MNHNS and CDR2 is SASEGT. The germline V and J ends were trimmed by 1 base and 7 bases, with 11 bases remaining between them. CDR3 sequence reads: CASSEGGLLQPQHF. DNA of the CDR3: TGTGCCAGCAGTGAAGGGGGGCTACTCCAGCCCCAGCATTTT.

V gene TRBV7-8 combines with J gene TRBJ2-3; 11 bases align to TRBD2. The CDR3 covers 15 residues. After removal of 7 bases from V and 3 bases from J, the junction contained 6 bases not matched to a gene. Germline CDR1 is SGHVS and CDR2 is FQNEAQ. CDR3: CASTLLAGATDTQYF. The CDR3 DNA reads as TGTGCCAGCACCCTACTAGCGGGGGCAACAGATACGCAGTATTTT.

The DNA of the CDR3 is TGTGCCAGTAGTTCGACCCGGACAGGGGAGGGTGAAAAACTGTTTTTT. This gives the protein CASSSTRTGEGEKLFF. This chain connects TRBV19 to TRBJ1-4, with TRBD1 matching over 9 bases. CDR1 is LNHDA and CDR2 is SQIVND in the germline V gene (reference sequence). The length of the CDR3 is 16 residues. Germline trimming cut 5 bases from V and 7 bases from J; bases unmatched to any gene: 11.

This chain links TRBV6-6 with TRBJ1-5; no firm D call. The CDR3 length is 15 residues. V lost 2 bases, J lost 5 bases, and 13 bases lay in between. CDR1 is MNHNY, CDR2 SVGAGI, per germline (reference sequence). CDR3 sequence reads: CASSYRRGWDQPQHF. The CDR3 DNA is TGTGCCAGCAGTTACCGGCGGGGATGGGATCAGCCCCAGCATTTT.

The rearrangement links TRBV6-2 or TRBV6-3 to TRBJ2-1; tentatively, D is TRBD1 (6 bases). The CDR3 covers 16 residues. Trimming shortened V by 2 bases and J by 3 bases, and 14 bases separated the two germline ends. Germline CDR1 and CDR2: MNHEY and SVGEGT. The chain's CDR3 is CASSYRGQTIYNEQFF. CDR3 nucleotides: TGTGCCAGCAGTTACAGGGGACAAACGATCTACAATGAGCAGTTCTTC.

A single count supports this clone. CDR3 nucleotides: TGTGCCTGGAGTTCTGGTAGTAATTCACCCCTCCACTTT. This translates into CAWSSGSNSPLHF. V is TRBV30 and J is TRBJ1-6; D call uncertain. Germline V lookup: CDR1 GTSNPN, CDR2 SVGIG (reference sequence). V dropped 2 bases and J dropped 6 bases, with 8 bases sitting between them. CDR3 size: 13 residues.

V gene TRBV11-3 combines with J gene TRBJ2-3; 12 nucleotides match TRBD2. The CDR3 extends over 18 amino acids. Germline-derived CDR1 and CDR2 are SGHNT and YENEEA. J gave up 4 bases and V 5 bases, and 13 bases lay outside the gene matches. In DNA, the CDR3 is TGTGCCAGCAGCCATCCCTGGACTAGCGGGGAGGGAGCAGATACGCAGTATTTT. This codes for CASSHPWTSGEGADTQYF.

This clone appeared a few times. The chain joins TRBV11-3 to TRBJ2-7; 11 positions match TRBD1. The germline CDR1 and CDR2 sequences are SGHNT and YENEEA. The CDR3 consists of 15 residues. The trim removed 4 bases at V and 5 bases at J, leaving 7 bases unmatched. The CDR3 DNA sequence: TGTGCCAGCAGCTCCCGGGACAGGGGGATCAACGAGCAGTACTTC. It yields the protein CASSSRDRGINEQYF.

With regard to this clone: This sample also contains other DNA sequences that code for the same CDR3. The V gene is TRBV24-1, the J gene TRBJ1-1, with a possible D match to TRBD1 (5 bases). The CDR3 has 13 amino acids. Trimming left V 3 bases short and J 4 bases short, with 8 bases between. Germline assignment: CDR1 KGHDR and CDR2 SFDVKD. CDR3 in amino acids: CATSDQGGTEAFF. DNA of the CDR3: TGTGCCACCAGTGATCAGGGTGGCACTGAAGCTTTCTTT.